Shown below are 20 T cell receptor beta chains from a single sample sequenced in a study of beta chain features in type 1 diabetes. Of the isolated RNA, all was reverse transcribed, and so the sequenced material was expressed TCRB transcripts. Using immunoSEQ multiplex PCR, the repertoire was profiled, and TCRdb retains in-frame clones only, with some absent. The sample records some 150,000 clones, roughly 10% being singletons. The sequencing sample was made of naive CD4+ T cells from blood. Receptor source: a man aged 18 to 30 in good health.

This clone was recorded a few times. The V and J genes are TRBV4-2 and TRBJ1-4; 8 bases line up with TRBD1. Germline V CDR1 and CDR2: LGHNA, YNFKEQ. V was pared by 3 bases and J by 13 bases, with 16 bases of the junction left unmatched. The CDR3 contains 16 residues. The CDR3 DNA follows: TGTGCCAGCAGCCAGGACGAGGGACAGGACGGTTGGGGACTGTTTTTT. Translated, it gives CASSQDEGQDGWGLFF.

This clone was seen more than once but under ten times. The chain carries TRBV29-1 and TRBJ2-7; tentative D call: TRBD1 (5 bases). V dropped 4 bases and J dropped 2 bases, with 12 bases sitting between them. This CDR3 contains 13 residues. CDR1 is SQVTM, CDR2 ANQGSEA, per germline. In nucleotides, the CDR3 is TGCAGCGTTGCCTGGGGCCCGACCTACGAGCAGTACTTC. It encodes CSVAWGPTYEQYF.

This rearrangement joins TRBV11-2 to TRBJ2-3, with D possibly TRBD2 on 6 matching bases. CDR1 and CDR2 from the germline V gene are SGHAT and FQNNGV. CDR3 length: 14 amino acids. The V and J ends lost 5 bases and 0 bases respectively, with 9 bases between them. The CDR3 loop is CASSPGLSTDTQYF. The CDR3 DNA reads TGTGCCAGCAGCCCGGGACTTAGCACAGATACGCAGTATTTT.

In DNA, the CDR3 is TGTGCCAGCAGCTTAAGTCTCGAGGCCGAGCAGTACTTC. Its translation is CASSLSLEAEQYF. The V and J genes are TRBV7-6 and TRBJ2-7; unclear D gene. Germline-derived CDR1 and CDR2 are SGHVS and FNYEAQ. V dropped 2 bases and J dropped 6 bases, with 11 bases sitting between them. The CDR3 extends over 13 amino acids.

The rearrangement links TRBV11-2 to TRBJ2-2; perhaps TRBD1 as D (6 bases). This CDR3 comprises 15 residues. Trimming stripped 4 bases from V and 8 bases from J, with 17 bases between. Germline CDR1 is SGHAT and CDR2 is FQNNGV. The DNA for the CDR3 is TGTGCCAGCAGCTCAATTTACAGGGAAGTGGGGGAGCTGTTTTTT. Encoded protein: CASSSIYREVGELFF.

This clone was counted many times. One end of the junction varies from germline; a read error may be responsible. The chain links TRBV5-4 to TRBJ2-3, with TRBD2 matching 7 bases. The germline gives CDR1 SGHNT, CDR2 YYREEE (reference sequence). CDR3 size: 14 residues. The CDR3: CASRLDRGGDTQYF. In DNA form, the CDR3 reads TGTGCCAGCAGATTGGACCGGGGAGGGGATACGCAGTATTTT.

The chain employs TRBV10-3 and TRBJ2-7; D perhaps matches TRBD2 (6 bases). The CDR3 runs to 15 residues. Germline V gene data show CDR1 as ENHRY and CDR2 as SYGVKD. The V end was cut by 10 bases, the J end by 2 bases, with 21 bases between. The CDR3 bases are TGTGCCACCTCCCGGGTGATAGCGGAGACCTACGAGCAGTACTTC. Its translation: CATSRVIAETYEQYF.

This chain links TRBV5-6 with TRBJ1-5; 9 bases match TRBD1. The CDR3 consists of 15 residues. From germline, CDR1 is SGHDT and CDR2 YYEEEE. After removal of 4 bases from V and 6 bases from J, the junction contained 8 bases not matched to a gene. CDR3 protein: CASSGGTGNGQPQHF. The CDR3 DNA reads TGTGCCAGCAGCGGAGGGACAGGGAACGGTCAGCCCCAGCATTTT.

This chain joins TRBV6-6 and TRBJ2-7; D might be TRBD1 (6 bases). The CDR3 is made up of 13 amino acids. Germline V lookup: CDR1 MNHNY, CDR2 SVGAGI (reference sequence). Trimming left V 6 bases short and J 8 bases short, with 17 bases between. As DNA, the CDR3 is TGTGCCAGCAGGGGGGACATGGGCGTACAGCAGTACTTC. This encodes CASRGDMGVQQYF.

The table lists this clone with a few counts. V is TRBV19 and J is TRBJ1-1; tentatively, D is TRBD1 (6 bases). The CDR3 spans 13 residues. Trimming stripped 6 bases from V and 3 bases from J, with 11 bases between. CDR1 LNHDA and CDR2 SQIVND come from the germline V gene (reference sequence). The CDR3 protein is CASSLDRYTEAFF. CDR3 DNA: TGTGCCAGTAGCTTAGACAGGTACACTGAAGCTTTCTTT.

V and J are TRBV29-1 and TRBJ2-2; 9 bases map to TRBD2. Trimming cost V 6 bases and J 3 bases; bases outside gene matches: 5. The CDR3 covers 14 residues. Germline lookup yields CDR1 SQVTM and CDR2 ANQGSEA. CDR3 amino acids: CSVLAGAYTGELFF. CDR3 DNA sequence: TGCAGCGTATTAGCGGGGGCCTACACCGGGGAGCTGTTTTTT.

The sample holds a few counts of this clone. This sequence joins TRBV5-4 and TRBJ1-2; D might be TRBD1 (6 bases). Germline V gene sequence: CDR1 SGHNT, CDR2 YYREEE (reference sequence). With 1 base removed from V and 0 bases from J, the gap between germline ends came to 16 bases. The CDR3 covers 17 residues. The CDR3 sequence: CASSLPLGQGSNYGYTF. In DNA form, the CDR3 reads TGTGCCAGCAGCTTGCCACTGGGGCAGGGGTCTAACTATGGCTACACCTTC.

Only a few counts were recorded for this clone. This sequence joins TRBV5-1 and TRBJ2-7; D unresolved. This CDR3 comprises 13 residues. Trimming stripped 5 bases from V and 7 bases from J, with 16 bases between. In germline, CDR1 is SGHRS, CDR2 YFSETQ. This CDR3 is CASRVTVFREQYF. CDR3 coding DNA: TGCGCCAGCAGGGTAACAGTGTTTCGGGAGCAGTACTTC.

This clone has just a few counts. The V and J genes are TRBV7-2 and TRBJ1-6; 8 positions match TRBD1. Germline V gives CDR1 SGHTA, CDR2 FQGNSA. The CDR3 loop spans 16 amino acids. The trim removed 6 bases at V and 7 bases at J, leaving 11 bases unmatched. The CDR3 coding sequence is TGTGCCAGCAGAAGAGGACAGGGAGGGACAAATTCACCCCTCCACTTT. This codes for CASRRGQGGTNSPLHF. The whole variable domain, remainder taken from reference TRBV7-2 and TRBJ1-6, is GAGVSQSPSNKVTEKGKDVELRCDPISGHTALYWYRQSLGQGLEFLIYFQGNSAPDKSGLPSDRFSAERTGGSVSTLTIQRTQQEDSAVYLCASRRGQGGTNSPLHFGNGTRLTVT.

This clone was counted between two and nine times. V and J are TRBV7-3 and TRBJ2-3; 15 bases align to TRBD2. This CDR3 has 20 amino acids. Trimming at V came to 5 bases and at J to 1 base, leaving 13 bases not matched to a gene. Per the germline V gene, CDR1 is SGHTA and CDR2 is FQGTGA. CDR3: CASSRSQGTSGGLRTDTQYF. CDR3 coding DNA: TGTGCCAGCAGCCGCTCTCAAGGGACTAGCGGGGGGCTTCGCACAGATACGCAGTATTTT.

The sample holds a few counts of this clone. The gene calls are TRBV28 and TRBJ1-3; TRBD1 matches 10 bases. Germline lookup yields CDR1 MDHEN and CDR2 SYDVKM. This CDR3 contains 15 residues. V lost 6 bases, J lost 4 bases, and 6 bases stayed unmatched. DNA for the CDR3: TGTGCCAGCAGCCCCGGGACAGGGGAAGGAAACACCATATATTTT. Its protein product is CASSPGTGEGNTIYF.

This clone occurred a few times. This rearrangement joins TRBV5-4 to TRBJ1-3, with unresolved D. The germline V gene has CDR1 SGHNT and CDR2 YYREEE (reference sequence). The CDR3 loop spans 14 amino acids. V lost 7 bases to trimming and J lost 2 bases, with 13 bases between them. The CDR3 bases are TGTGCCAGCCATGAGGAAACGGCTGGAAACACCATATATTTT. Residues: CASHEETAGNTIYF. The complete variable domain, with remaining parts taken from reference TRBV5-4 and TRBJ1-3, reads ETGVTQSPTHLIKTRGQQVTLRCSSQSGHNTVSWYQQALGQGPQFIFQYYREEENGRGNFPPRFSGLQFPNYSSELNVNALELDDSALYLCASHEETAGNTIYFGEGSWLTVV.

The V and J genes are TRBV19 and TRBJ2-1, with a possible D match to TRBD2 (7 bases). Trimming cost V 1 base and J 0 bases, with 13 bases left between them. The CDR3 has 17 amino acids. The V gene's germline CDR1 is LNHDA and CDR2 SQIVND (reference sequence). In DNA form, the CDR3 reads TGTGCCAGTAGTATAGCGGGGGGCTCGAGCTCCTACAATGAGCAGTTCTTC. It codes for CASSIAGGSSSYNEQFF.

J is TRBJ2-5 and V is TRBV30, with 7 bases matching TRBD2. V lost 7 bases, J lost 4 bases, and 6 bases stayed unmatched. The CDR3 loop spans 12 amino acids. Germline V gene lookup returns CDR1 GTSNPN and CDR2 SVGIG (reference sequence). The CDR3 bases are TGTGCCTTACCTAGCGGTGGAGAGACCCAGTACTTC. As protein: CALPSGGETQYF.

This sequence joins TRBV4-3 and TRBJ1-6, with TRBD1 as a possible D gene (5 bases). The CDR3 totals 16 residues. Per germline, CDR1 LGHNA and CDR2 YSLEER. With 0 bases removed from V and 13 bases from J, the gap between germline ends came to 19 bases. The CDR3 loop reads CASSQDWAGRVSPLHF. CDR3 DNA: TGCGCCAGCAGCCAAGATTGGGCGGGGCGGGTCTCTCCCCTCCACTTT.